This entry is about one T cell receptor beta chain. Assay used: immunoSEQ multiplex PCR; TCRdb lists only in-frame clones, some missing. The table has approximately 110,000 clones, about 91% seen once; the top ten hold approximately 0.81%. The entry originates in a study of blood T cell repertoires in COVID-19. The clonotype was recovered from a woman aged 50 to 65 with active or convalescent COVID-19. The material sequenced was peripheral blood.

CDR3 in DNA: TGTGCCAGCAGCTTAGGAGCTAGCGGGAGCTTCAATGAGCAGTTCTTC. The encoded protein is CASSLGASGSFNEQFF. The V and J genes are TRBV7-2 and TRBJ2-1; the match to TRBD2 covers 10 bases. Germline V gene lookup returns CDR1 SGHTA and CDR2 FQGNSA. Trimming removed 1 base from V and 6 bases from J; junction bases left unmatched: 6. This CDR3 spans 16 amino acids. The whole variable domain, remainder taken from reference TRBV7-2 and TRBJ2-1, is GAGVSQSPSNKVTEKGKDVELRCDPISGHTALYWYRQSLGQGLEFLIYFQGNSAPDKSGLPSDRFSAERTGGSVSTLTIQRTQQEDSAVYLCASSLGASGSFNEQFFGPGTRLTVL.